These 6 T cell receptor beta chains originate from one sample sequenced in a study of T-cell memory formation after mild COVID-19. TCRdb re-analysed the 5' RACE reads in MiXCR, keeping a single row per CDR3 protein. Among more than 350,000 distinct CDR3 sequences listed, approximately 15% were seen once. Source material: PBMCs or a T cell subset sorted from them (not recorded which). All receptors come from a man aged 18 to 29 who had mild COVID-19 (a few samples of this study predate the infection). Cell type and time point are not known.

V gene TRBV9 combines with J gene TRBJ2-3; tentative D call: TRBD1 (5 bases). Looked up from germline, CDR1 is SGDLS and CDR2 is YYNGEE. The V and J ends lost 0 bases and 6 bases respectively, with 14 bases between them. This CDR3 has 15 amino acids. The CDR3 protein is CASSVASGQWDTQYF. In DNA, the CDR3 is TGTGCCAGCAGCGTAGCGTCCGGACAATGGGATACGCAGTATTTT.

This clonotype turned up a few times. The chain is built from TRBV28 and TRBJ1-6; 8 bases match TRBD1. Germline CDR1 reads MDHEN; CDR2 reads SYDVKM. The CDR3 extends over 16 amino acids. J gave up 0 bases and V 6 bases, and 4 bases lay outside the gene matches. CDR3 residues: CASRYRGSSYNSPLHF. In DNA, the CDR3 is TGTGCCAGCAGATACAGGGGGAGCTCCTATAATTCACCCCTCCACTTT.

The CDR3 sequence is CASSQDRGSGNTIYF. In DNA, the CDR3 is TGCGCCAGCAGCCAAGATCGAGGCTCTGGAAACACCATATATTTT. The chain is built from TRBV4-3 and TRBJ1-3; D call uncertain. Trimming cost V 0 bases and J 0 bases, with 6 bases left between them. The CDR3 loop spans 15 amino acids. Germline V lookup: CDR1 LGHNA, CDR2 YSLEER.

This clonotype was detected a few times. Here the CDR3 reads CASSLRWDNEQFF. The CDR3 nucleotides read TGTGCCAGCAGCTTAAGGTGGGACAATGAGCAGTTCTTC. The chain couples TRBV7-3 to TRBJ2-1; D unresolved. Germline lookup yields CDR1 SGHTA and CDR2 FQGTGA. The CDR3 length is 13 residues. V was shortened by 1 base and J by 5 bases, with 6 bases between the two germline ends. The full variable domain, in which reference TRBV7-3 and TRBJ2-1 provide the parts outside the CDR3, is GAGVSQTPSNKVTEKGKYVELRCDPISGHTALYWYRQSLGQGPEFLIYFQGTGAADDSGLPNDRFFAVRPEGSVSTLKIQRTERGDSAVYLCASSLRWDNEQFFGPGTRLTVL.

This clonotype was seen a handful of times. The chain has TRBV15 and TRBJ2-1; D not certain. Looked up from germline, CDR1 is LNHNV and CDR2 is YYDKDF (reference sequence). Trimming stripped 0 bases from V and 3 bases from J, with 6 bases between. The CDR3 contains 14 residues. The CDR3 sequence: CATSREENYNEQFF. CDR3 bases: TGTGCCACCAGCAGAGAGGAAAACTACAATGAGCAGTTCTTC.

The CDR3 bases are TGTGCCAGCAGCTTAGGGAGGGCCCGGGCTCAGCCAGATACGCAGTATTTT. It specifies CASSLGRARAQPDTQYF. V usage is TRBV7-9 and J usage is TRBJ2-3, with a tentative D call TRBD2 (6 bases). Trimming removed 1 base at V and 4 bases at J, with 18 bases between. The CDR3 runs 17 residues. Per the germline V gene, CDR1 is SEHNR and CDR2 is FQNEAQ (reference sequence).